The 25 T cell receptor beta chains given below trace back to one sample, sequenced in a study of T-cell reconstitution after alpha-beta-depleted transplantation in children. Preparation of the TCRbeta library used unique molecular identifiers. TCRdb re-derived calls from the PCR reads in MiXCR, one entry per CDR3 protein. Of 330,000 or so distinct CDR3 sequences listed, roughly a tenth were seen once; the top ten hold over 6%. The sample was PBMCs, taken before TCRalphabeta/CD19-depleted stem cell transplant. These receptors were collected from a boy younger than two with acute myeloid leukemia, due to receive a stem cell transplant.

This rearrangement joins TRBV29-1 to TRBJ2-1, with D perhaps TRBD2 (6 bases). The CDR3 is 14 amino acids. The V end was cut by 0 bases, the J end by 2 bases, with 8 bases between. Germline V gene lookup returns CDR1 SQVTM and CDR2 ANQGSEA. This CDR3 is CSVEDERAYNEQFF. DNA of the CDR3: TGCAGCGTTGAAGATGAGCGGGCCTACAATGAGCAGTTCTTC.

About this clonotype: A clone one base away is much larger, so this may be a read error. CDR3 residues: CASSYLYSPQRLITDTQYF. In DNA form, the CDR3 reads TGTGCCAGCAGTTACCTATACTCCCCGCAGCGCCTTATCACAGATACGCAGTATTTT. The rearrangement joins TRBV6-5 to TRBJ2-3; D remains unclear. This CDR3 region has 19 residues. Trimming stripped 2 bases from V and 2 bases from J, with 23 bases between. Germline assignment: CDR1 MNHEY and CDR2 SVGAGI.

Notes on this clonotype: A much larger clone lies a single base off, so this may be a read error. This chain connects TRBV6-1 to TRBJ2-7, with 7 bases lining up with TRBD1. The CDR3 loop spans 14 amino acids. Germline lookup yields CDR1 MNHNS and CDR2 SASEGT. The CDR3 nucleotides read TGTGCCAGCCGTGACAGGGAATCATACTACGAGCAGTACTTC. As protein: CASRDRESYYEQYF.

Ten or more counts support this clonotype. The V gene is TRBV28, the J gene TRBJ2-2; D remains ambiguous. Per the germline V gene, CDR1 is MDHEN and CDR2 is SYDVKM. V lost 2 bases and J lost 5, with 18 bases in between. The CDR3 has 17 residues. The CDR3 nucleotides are TGTGCCAGCAGTTTAAGGCCGGCTAATGCCCCTACCGGGGAGCTGTTTTTT. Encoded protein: CASSLRPANAPTGELFF.

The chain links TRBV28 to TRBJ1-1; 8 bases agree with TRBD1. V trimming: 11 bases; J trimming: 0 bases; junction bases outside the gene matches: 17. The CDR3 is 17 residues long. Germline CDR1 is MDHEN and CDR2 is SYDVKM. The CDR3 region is CACRPGDRGRLNTEAFF. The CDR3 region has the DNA TGTGCCTGCCGCCCCGGAGACAGGGGTAGGTTGAACACTGAAGCTTTCTTT.

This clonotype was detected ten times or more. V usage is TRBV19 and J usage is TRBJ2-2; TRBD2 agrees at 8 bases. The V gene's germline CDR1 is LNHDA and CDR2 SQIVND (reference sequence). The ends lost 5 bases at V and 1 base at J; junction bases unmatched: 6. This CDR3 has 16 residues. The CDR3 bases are TGTGCCAGTAGTGCCCAACTAGCGGTGAACACCGGGGAGCTGTTTTTT. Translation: CASSAQLAVNTGELFF.

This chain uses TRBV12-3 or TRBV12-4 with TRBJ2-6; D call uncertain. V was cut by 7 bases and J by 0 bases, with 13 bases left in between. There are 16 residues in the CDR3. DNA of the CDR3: TGTGCCAGCAATGTGGCAGAGAACTCTGGGGCCAACGTCCTGACTTTC. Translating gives CASNVAENSGANVLTF.

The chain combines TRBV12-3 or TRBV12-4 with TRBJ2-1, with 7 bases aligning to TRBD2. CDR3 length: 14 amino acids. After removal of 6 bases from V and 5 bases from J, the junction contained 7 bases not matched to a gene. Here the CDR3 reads CASSPQRGHNEQFF. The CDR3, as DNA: TGTGCCAGCAGCCCCCAGCGGGGACACAATGAGCAGTTCTTC.

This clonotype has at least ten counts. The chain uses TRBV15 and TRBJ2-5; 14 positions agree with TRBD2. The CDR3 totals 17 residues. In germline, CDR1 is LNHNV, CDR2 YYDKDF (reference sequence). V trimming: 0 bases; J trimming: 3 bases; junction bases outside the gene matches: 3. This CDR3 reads CATSRDWGLAGEETQYF. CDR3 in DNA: TGTGCCACCAGCAGAGATTGGGGACTAGCGGGAGAAGAGACCCAGTACTTC.

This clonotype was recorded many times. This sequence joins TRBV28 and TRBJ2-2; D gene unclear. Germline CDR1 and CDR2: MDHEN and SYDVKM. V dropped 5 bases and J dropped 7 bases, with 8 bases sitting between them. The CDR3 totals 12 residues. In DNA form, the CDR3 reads TGTGCCAGCAGTCTAGGGCTCGGGGAGCTGTTTTTT. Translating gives CASSLGLGELFF.

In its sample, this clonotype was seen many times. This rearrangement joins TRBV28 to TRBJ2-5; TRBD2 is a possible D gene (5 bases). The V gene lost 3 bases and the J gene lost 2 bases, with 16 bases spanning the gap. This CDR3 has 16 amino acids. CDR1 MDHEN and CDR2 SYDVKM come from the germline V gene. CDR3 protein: CASSFLDSTLQETQYF. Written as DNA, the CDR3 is TGTGCCAGCAGTTTCCTGGACTCGACTCTTCAAGAGACCCAGTACTTC.

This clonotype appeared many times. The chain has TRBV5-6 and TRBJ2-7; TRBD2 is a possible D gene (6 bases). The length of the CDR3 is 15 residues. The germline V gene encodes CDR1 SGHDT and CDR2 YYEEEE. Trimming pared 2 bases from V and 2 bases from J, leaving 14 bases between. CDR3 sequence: CASSFSGRAPYEQYF. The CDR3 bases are TGTGCCAGCAGCTTTAGCGGTAGGGCCCCCTACGAGCAGTACTTC.

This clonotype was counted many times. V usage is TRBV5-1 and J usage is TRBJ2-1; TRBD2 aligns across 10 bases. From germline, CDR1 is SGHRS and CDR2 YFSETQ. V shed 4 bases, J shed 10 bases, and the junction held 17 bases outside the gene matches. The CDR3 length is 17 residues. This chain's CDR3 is CASSLHIPGLALGEQFF. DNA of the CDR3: TGCGCCAGCAGCCTACACATTCCGGGACTAGCGTTGGGAGAGCAGTTCTTC.

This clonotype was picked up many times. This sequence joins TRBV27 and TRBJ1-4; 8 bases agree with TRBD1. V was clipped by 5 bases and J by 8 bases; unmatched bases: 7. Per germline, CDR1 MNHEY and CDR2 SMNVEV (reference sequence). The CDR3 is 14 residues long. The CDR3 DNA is TGTGCCAGCAGTCCCGGACAGGGAAGGGAAAAACTGTTTTTT. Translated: CASSPGQGREKLFF.

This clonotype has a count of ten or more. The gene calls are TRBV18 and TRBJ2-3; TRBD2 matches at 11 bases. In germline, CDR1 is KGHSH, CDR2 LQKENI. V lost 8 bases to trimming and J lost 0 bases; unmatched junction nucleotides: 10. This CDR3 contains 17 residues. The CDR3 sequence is CASTRTTSGTSTDTQYF. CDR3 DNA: TGTGCCAGCACCCGAACGACTAGCGGGACCAGCACAGATACGCAGTATTTT.

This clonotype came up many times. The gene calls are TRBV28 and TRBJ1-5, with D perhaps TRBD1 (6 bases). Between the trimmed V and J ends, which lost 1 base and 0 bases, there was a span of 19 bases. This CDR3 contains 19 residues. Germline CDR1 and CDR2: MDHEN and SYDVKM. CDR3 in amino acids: CASSLLRTEYLYSNQPQHF. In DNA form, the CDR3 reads TGTGCCAGCAGTTTATTGAGGACAGAGTACCTTTATAGCAATCAGCCCCAGCATTTT.

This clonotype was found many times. The CDR3 sequence: CATLGQGDHEQYF. CDR3 nucleotides: TGTGCCACCTTGGGACAGGGGGATCACGAGCAGTACTTC. The rearrangement links TRBV2 to TRBJ2-7; 11 bases are a match to TRBD1. The CDR3 has 13 amino acids. Trimming cost V 10 bases and J 5 bases; bases outside gene matches: 7. Germline V gene data show CDR1 as SNHLY and CDR2 as FYNNEI.

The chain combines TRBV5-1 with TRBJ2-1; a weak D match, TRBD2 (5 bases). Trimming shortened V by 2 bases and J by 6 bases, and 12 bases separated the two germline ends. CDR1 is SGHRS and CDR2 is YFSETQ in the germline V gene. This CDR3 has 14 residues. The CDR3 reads CASSFWAGGNEQFF. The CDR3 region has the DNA TGCGCCAGCAGCTTTTGGGCAGGAGGCAATGAGCAGTTCTTC.

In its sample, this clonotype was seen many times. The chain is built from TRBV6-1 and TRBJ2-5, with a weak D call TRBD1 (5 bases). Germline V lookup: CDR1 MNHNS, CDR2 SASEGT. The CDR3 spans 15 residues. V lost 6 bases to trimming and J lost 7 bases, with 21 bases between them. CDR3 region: CASSPWGSLERTQYF. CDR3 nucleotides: TGTGCCAGCAGCCCCTGGGGCAGCCTAGAGAGGACCCAGTACTTC.

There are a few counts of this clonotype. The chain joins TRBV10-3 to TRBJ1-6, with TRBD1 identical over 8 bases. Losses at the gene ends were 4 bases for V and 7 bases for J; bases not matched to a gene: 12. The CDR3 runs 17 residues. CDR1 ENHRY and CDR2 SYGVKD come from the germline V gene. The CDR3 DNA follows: TGTGCCATCAGTGGGATTCGCCAGGGGGCGAACAATTCACCCCTCCACTTT. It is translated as CAISGIRQGANNSPLHF.

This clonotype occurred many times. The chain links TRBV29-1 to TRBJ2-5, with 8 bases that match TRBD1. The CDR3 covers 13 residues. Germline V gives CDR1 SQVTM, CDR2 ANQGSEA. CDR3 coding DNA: TGCGGGTGGGTTCCAGGGGGCCGAGAGACCCAGTACTTC. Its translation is CGWVPGGRETQYF.

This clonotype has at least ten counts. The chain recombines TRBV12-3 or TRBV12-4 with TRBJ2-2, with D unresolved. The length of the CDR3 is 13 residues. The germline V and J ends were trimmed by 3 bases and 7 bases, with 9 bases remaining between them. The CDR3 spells CASSFGPSGELFF. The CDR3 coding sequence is TGTGCCAGCAGTTTTGGGCCGAGCGGGGAGCTGTTTTTT.

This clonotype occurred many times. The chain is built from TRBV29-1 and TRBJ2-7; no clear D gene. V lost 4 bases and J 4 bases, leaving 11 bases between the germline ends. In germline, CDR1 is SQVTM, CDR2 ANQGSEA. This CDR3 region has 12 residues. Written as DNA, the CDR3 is TGCAGCGTTGCGGACGGCCTGTACGAGCAGTACTTC. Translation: CSVADGLYEQYF.

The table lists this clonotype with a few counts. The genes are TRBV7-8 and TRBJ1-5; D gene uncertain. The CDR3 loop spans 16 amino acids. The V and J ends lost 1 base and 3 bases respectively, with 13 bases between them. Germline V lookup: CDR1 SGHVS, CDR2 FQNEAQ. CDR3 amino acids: CASSLDRVGPNQPQHF. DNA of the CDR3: TGTGCCAGCAGCTTAGATAGGGTTGGGCCCAATCAGCCCCAGCATTTT.

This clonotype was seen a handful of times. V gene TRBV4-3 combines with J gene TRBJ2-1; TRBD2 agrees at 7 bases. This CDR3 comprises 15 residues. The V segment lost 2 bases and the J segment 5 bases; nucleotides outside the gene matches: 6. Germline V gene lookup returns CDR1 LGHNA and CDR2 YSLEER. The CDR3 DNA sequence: TGCGCCAGCAGCCAATCGGGACTAACTAACAATGAGCAGTTCTTC. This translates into CASSQSGLTNNEQFF.